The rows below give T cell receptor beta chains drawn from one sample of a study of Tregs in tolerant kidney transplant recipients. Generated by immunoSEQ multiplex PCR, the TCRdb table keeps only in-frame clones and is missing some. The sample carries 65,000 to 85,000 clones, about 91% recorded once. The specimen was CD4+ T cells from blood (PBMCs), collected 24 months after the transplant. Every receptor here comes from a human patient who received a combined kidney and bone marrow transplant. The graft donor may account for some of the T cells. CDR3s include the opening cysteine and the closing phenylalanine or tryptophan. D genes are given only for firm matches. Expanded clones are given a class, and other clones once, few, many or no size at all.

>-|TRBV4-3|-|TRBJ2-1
TGCGCCAGCAGCCAAGAACATACAATGTACAATGAGCAGTTCTTC
CASSQEHTMYNEQFF
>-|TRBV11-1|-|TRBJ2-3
TGTGCCAGCAGGAGGGGGGGCCTCTCAGATACGCAGTATTTT
CASRRGGLSDTQYF
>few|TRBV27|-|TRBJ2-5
TGTGCCAGCAGTACAGGGTACCAAGAGACCCAGTACTTC
CASSTGYQETQYF
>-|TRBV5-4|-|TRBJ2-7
TGTACCAGCAGCTTCGGGGGTTCCCGATACGAGCAGTACTTC
CTSSFGGSRYEQYF
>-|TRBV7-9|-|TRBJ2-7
TGTGCCAGCAGCTTAGTCCCGGGACACTCCTACGAGCAGTACTTC
CASSLVPGHSYEQYF
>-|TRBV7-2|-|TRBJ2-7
TGTGCCAGCAGCTTACCGCGGGAACCCTACGAGCAGTACTTC
CASSLPREPYEQYF
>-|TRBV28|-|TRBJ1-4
TGTGCCAGCAGTTTACCCGGTGCAACTAATGAAAAACTGTTTTTT
CASSLPGATNEKLFF
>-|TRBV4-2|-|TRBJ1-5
TGTGCCAGCAGCCAAACAGAAACCAATCAGCCCCAGCATTTT
CASSQTETNQPQHF
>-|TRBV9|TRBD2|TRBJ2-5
TGTGCCAGCAGCGTAGGAGCGGGGGGGGGATTCGCCGAGACCCAGTACTTC
CASSVGAGGGFAETQYF
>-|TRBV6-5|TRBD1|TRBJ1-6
TGTGCCAGCAGTTACTCTCGACAGGGTGGTTCACCCCTCCACTTT
CASSYSRQGGSPLHF
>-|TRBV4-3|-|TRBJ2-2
TGCGCCAGCAGCCCCCATCTCGCTAGGATCAACACCGGGGAGCTGTTTTTT
CASSPHLARINTGELFF
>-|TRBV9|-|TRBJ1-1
TGTGCCAGCAGCGTAGCGACAGATAACACTGAAGCTTTCTTT
CASSVATDNTEAFF
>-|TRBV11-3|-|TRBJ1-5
TGTGCCAGCGGCTGTTCCCCGAGTCAGCCCCAGCATTTT
CASGCSPSQPQHF
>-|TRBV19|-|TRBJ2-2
TGTGCCAGTAACAGCCCGAACACCGGGGAGCTGTTTTTT
CASNSPNTGELFF
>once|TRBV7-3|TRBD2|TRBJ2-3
TGTGCCAGCAGCTTAACGAACGGGGGGGGTATCACAGATACGCAGTATTTT
CASSLTNGGGITDTQYF
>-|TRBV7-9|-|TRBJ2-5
TGTGCCAGCAGCTTGACACAAGAGACCCAGTACTTC
CASSLTQETQYF
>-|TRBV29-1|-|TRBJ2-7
TGCAGCGTTGTGGGTTGGACAGGGAGGCTAGCGGTAAGCTCCTACGAGCAGTACTTC
CSVVGWTGRLAVSSYEQYF
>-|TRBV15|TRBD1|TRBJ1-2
TGTGCCACCAGCAGAGGGGACAGGGGCCGATCACCTAACTATGGCTACACCTTC
CATSRGDRGRSPNYGYTF
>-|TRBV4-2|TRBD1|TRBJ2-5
TGTGCCAGCAGCCAAGGGACAGGGCAAGAGACCCAGTACTTC
CASSQGTGQETQYF
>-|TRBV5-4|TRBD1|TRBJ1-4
TGTGCCAGCAGCGCTCGTACAGGGACAGGGAAACTGTTTTTT
CASSARTGTGKLFF
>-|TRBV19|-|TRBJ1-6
TGTGCCAGTAGTATCCTAGGGGACATACTCAATTCACCCCTCCACTTT
CASSILGDILNSPLHF
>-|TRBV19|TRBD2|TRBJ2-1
TGTGCCAGTAGAAATAGCGGGCTCGCCAGCTCCTACAATGAGCAGTTCTTC
CASRNSGLASSYNEQFF
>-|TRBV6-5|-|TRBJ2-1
TGTGCCAGCAGTTACCGTCCGTCCGGTGAGCAGTTCTTC
CASSYRPSGEQFF
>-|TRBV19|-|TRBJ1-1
TGTGCCAGTAGTATAACACAGAACACTGAAGCTTTCTTT
CASSITQNTEAFF
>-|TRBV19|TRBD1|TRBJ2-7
TGTGCCAGTAGTTCCGACAGGGCCCACTCCTACGAGCAGTACTTC
CASSSDRAHSYEQYF
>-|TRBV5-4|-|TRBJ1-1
TGTGCCAGCAGCTTGAGACGGGACACTGAAGCTTTCTTT
CASSLRRDTEAFF
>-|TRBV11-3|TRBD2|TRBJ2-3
TGTGCCAGCAGCTTCCGTGGGACTAGCCTCACAGATACGCAGTATTTT
CASSFRGTSLTDTQYF
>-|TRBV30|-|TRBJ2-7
TGTGCCTGGAGTGGCAGATACTACGAGCAGTACTTC
CAWSGRYYEQYF
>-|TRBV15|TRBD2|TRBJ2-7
TGTGCCACCAGCAGAGATTGGGCGACTAGCGGTGCCTACGAGCAGTACTTC
CATSRDWATSGAYEQYF
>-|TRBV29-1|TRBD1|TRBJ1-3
TGCAGCGCCCAGGACAGGGGAGACACCATATATTTT
CSAQDRGDTIYF
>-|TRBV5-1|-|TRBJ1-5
TGCGCCAGCAGCTTGGAGGGGGTCAGCCATCAGCCCCAGCATTTT
CASSLEGVSHQPQHF
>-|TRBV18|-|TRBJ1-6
TGTGCCAGCGCTCAGGGGAGAGAATCCCCCCTCCACTTT
CASAQGRESPLHF
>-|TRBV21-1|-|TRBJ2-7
TGTGCCAGCCCTGGGAGCGCGGGCTCCTACGAGCAGTACTTC
CASPGSAGSYEQYF
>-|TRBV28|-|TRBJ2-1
TGTGCCAGCACCCCTAACAGTTGGCCGAACAATGAGCAGTTCTTC
CASTPNSWPNNEQFF
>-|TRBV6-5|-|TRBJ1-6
TGTGCCAGCAGTTACTCGGACAGCCTTAATTCACCCCTCCACTTT
CASSYSDSLNSPLHF
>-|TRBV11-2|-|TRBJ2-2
TGTGCCAGCAGCCAGGGACAAGCGAACACCGGGGAGCTGTTTTTT
CASSQGQANTGELFF
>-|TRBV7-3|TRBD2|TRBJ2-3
TGTGCCAGCAGCTTAAGCGGGGGGTACACAGATACGCAGTATTTT
CASSLSGGYTDTQYF
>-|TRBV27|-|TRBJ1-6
TGTGCCAGCAGTTTAGAACGACGGCAGGGTAATTCACCCCTCCACTTT
CASSLERRQGNSPLHF